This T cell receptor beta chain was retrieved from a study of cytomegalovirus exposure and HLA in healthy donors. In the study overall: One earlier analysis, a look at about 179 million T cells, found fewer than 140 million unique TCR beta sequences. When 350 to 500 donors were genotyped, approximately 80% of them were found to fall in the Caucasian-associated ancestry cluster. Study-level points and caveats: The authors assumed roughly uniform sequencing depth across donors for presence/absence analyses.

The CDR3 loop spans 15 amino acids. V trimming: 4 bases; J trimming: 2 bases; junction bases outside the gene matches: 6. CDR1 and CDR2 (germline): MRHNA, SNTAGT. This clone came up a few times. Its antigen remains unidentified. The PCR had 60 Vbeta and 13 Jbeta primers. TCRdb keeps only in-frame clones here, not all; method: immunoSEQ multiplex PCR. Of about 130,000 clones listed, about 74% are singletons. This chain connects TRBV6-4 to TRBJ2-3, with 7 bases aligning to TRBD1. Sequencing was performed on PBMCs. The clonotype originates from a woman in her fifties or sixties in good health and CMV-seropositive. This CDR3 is CASSAGTADTDTQYF. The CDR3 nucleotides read TGTGCCAGCAGTGCCGGGACAGCTGACACAGATACGCAGTATTTT.